Presented here are 23 T cell receptor beta chains from one specimen sequenced in a study of blood T cell repertoires in COVID-19. Only in-frame clones appear in the TCRdb table, and some are missing; sequencing was by immunoSEQ multiplex PCR. The table has roughly 140,000 clones, around 86% seen once; the top ten hold less than 6.5%. What was sequenced was peripheral blood. The receptors stem from a human donor in a cohort sampled during active COVID-19.

The V call is TRBV4-1, the J call TRBJ2-1, with 9 bases fitting TRBD1. The CDR3 consists of 15 residues. Per germline, CDR1 MGHRA and CDR2 YSYEKL. The V segment lost 1 base and the J segment 5 bases; nucleotides outside the gene matches: 3. CDR3 protein: CASSQAGTGNNEQFF. In DNA, the CDR3 is TGCGCCAGCAGCCAAGCCGGGACAGGGAACAATGAGCAGTTCTTC.

V usage is TRBV5-1 and J usage is TRBJ1-2, with 8 bases aligning to TRBD1. The CDR3 loop spans 15 amino acids. V shed 4 bases and J 1 base; nucleotides not matched to a gene: 6. Germline assignment: CDR1 SGHRS and CDR2 YFSETQ. CDR3: CASSTGQGINYGYTF. The CDR3 region has the DNA TGCGCCAGCAGCACCGGACAGGGAATTAACTATGGCTACACCTTC.

This chain connects TRBV30 to TRBJ1-2, with no clear D. Trimming cost V 0 bases and J 2 bases, with 13 bases left between them. Per germline, CDR1 GTSNPN and CDR2 SVGIG (reference sequence). The CDR3 consists of 15 residues. The CDR3 loop is CAWSVRGTQNYGYTF. CDR3 DNA: TGTGCCTGGAGTGTACGTGGCACCCAAAACTATGGCTACACCTTC.

J is TRBJ1-1 and V is TRBV30; no firm D call. This CDR3 contains 12 residues. Germline V gene data show CDR1 as GTSNPN and CDR2 as SVGIG (reference sequence). Trimming took off 2 bases at V and 7 bases at J, with 11 bases between the two ends. As DNA, the CDR3 is TGTGCCTGGAGTCGTGGGAGCCGTGAAGCTTTCTTT. Amino acid sequence: CAWSRGSREAFF.

The CDR3 bases are TGTGCCAGCAGCCCCAGGGGAAACGATAATTCACCCCTCCACTTT. Translation: CASSPRGNDNSPLHF. This sequence joins TRBV7-2 and TRBJ1-6; possible D gene TRBD1, 6 bases. Trimming removed 5 bases at V and 5 bases at J, with 13 bases between. CDR3 length equals 15 residues. The germline V gene encodes CDR1 SGHTA and CDR2 FQGNSA.

CDR3 nucleotides: TGTGCCAGCAGATCCTACAGGGCCACCGGGGAGCTGTTTTTT. Its translation is CASRSYRATGELFF. The chain combines TRBV6-5 with TRBJ2-2, with D tentatively TRBD1 (6 bases). CDR1 MNHEY and CDR2 SVGAGI come from the germline V gene. This CDR3 contains 14 residues. Trimming stripped 6 bases from V and 4 bases from J, with 12 bases between.

The chain is built from TRBV28 and TRBJ2-7; TRBD2 agrees at 10 bases. CDR3 length: 14 residues. V shed 6 bases, J shed 5 bases, and the junction held 7 bases outside the gene matches. Germline V gene data show CDR1 as MDHEN and CDR2 as SYDVKM. The CDR3 loop reads CASSSSGSHHEQYF. CDR3 nucleotides: TGTGCCAGCAGCTCTAGCGGGAGTCACCACGAGCAGTACTTC.

The chain recombines TRBV7-9 with TRBJ2-7; D might be TRBD2 (5 bases). CDR1 is SEHNR, CDR2 FQNEAQ, per germline (reference sequence). The germline V and J ends were trimmed by 1 base and 2 bases, with 12 bases remaining between them. The CDR3 consists of 15 residues. CDR3 protein: CASSLGSGVAYEQYF. For the CDR3, the DNA is TGTGCCAGCAGCTTAGGGTCCGGGGTGGCCTACGAGCAGTACTTC.

This clone has only one observation. This sequence joins TRBV3-1 (or the pseudogene TRBV3-2) and TRBJ2-5; TRBD2 matches at 14 bases. CDR1 and CDR2 from the germline V gene are LGHDT and YNNKEL (reference sequence). The CDR3 loop spans 16 amino acids. The junction had 2 bases not matched to a gene; V was cut back by 4 bases and J by 1 base. The CDR3 sequence is CASSRGLAGGQETQYF. The CDR3 DNA reads as TGTGCCAGCAGCCGAGGACTAGCGGGGGGCCAAGAGACCCAGTACTTC.

V gene TRBV30 combines with J gene TRBJ1-2; 7 bases match TRBD1. The V and J ends lost 5 bases and 5 bases, in that order; junction bases with no gene match: 11. In germline, CDR1 is GTSNPN, CDR2 SVGIG (reference sequence). The CDR3 is 14 residues long. CDR3 DNA: TGTGCCTGGTCGGGACAGCCCGCAGTATATGGCTACACCTTC. Its protein is CAWSGQPAVYGYTF.

The V call is TRBV5-6, the J call TRBJ2-3; unclear D gene. Trimming cost V 1 base and J 6 bases, with 6 bases left between them. Germline V CDR1 and CDR2: SGHDT, YYEEEE. CDR3 length: 12 amino acids. The CDR3 here is CASSLFADTQYF. In DNA form, the CDR3 reads TGTGCCAGCAGCTTGTTCGCGGATACGCAGTATTTT.

V usage is TRBV29-1 and J usage is TRBJ2-3, with 8 bases that match TRBD2. The V segment lost 0 bases and the J segment 2 bases; nucleotides outside the gene matches: 7. The germline CDR1 and CDR2 sequences are SQVTM and ANQGSEA. CDR3 length equals 16 residues. CDR3 loop: CSVEDEAGGVTDTQYF. DNA of the CDR3: TGCAGCGTTGAAGATGAGGCGGGAGGCGTCACAGATACGCAGTATTTT.

The chain carries TRBV29-1 and TRBJ1-3, with D possibly being TRBD1 (5 bases). The CDR3 consists of 10 residues. The germline V gene has CDR1 SQVTM and CDR2 ANQGSEA. For the CDR3, the DNA is TGCGGGGCCTCTGGAAACACCATATATTTT. Its translation is CGASGNTIYF.

The genes are TRBV15 and TRBJ1-1; possible D gene TRBD1, 5 bases. The V and J ends lost 0 bases and 1 base respectively, with 12 bases between them. The CDR3 extends over 16 amino acids. CDR1 and CDR2 (germline): LNHNV, YYDKDF (reference sequence). Written as DNA, the CDR3 is TGTGCCACCAGCAGAGAGGGGCAGGCGAGGAACACTGAAGCTTTCTTT. As protein: CATSREGQARNTEAFF.

The V gene is TRBV18, the J gene TRBJ2-1; D not certain. This CDR3 contains 14 residues. Germline CDR1 reads KGHSH; CDR2 reads LQKENI. V lost 6 bases and J lost 10, with 19 bases in between. CDR3 amino acids: CASSQIDSRREQFF. The CDR3 coding sequence is TGTGCCAGCTCGCAAATCGACTCCCGACGGGAGCAGTTCTTC.

This clone appeared a few times. This rearrangement joins TRBV7-2 to TRBJ2-3, with 12 bases lining up with TRBD2. The CDR3 spans 19 residues. Germline CDR1 is SGHTA and CDR2 is FQGNSA. V shed 4 bases, J shed 6 bases, and the junction held 17 bases outside the gene matches. Here the CDR3 DNA reads TGTGCCAGCAGCTATAGAAGCCCCTCTAGCGGGGGGGCGGGGGATACGCAGTATTTT. The encoded protein is CASSYRSPSSGGAGDTQYF.

This chain joins TRBV7-8 and TRBJ2-7; TRBD1 might be the D (7 bases). The CDR3 is 15 amino acids. CDR1 and CDR2 from the germline V gene are SGHVS and FQNEAQ. V lost 1 base and J 1 base, leaving 11 bases between the germline ends. As DNA, the CDR3 is TGTGCCAGCAGCTTAGAGGGGGGACAGTCCTACGAGCAGTACTTC. This gives the protein CASSLEGGQSYEQYF.

The chain couples TRBV3-1 (or the pseudogene TRBV3-2) to TRBJ2-7; 11 bases align to TRBD2. Germline lookup yields CDR1 LGHDT and CDR2 YNNKEL (reference sequence). The V gene end was trimmed by 1 base and the J gene end by 5 bases; junction bases not matched to a gene: 4. CDR3 length: 15 amino acids. The CDR3 sequence is CASSQASGGFNEQYF. The CDR3 DNA follows: TGTGCCAGCAGCCAAGCTAGCGGGGGGTTTAACGAGCAGTACTTC.

The rearrangement uses TRBV5-1 and TRBJ1-2; no reliable D call. The germline V gene encodes CDR1 SGHRS and CDR2 YFSETQ. The CDR3 extends over 14 amino acids. Trimming left V 2 bases short and J 2 bases short, with 10 bases between. The CDR3 bases are TGCGCCAGCAGCTTCGGCGGTGCCAACTATGGCTACACCTTC. As protein: CASSFGGANYGYTF.

The chain uses TRBV9 and TRBJ2-3; 12 positions agree with TRBD2. The V and J ends lost 3 bases and 6 bases, in that order; junction bases with no gene match: 8. The CDR3 totals 16 residues. Germline V lookup: CDR1 SGDLS, CDR2 YYNGEE. The CDR3 DNA follows: TGTGCCAGCAGCGCCCGACTAGCGGGAGTGTCGGATACGCAGTATTTT. Translated, it gives CASSARLAGVSDTQYF.

The V call is TRBV11-3, the J call TRBJ2-1; TRBD2 agrees at 12 bases. This CDR3 is 15 amino acids long. V dropped 3 bases and J dropped 7; count of bases not matched to a gene: 4. CDR1 is SGHNT, CDR2 YENEEA, per germline. The CDR3 DNA is TGTGCCAGCAGCTTGCTAGCGGGGGGGCGGAATGAGCAGTTCTTC. As protein: CASSLLAGGRNEQFF.

This clone was seen a single time. The chain carries TRBV5-1 and TRBJ2-1; 13 nucleotides align to TRBD2. V gave up 4 bases and J gave up 8 bases; unmatched junction bases: 6. CDR1 and CDR2 (germline): SGHRS, YFSETQ. This CDR3 spans 15 amino acids. In nucleotides, the CDR3 is TGCGCCAGCAGCGTACTAGCGGGAGGGTTGGATGAGCAGTTCTTC. It yields the protein CASSVLAGGLDEQFF.

This chain links TRBV6-5 with TRBJ2-7; TRBD1 matches at 8 bases. The germline V gene has CDR1 MNHEY and CDR2 SVGAGI. The trim removed 7 bases at V and 2 bases at J, leaving 7 bases unmatched. The CDR3 is 14 amino acids. In DNA, the CDR3 is TGTGCCAGCAACCCACAGGGGGGCCCCTACGAGCAGTACTTC. Its translation is CASNPQGGPYEQYF.